This is a list of T cell receptor beta chains from one sample in a study of PD-1 blockade in classical Hodgkin lymphoma. This table comes from immunoSEQ multiplex PCR, and its TCRdb copy is limited to in-frame clones, with some not included. This sample has roughly 14,000 clones, with around 84% found just once. The specimen comprised peripheral blood mononuclear cells (PBMCs), sampled at baseline. These receptors came from a human donor with classical Hodgkin lymphoma. CDR3s include the opening cysteine and the closing phenylalanine or tryptophan. A D gene is named only where the DNA matches it firmly. The listing skips clone size in some rows; elsewhere it reads once, few, many or a size class.

cdr3_nt: TGTGCCAGCAGTGGTCCAGGGGTGACTAACTATGGCTACACCTTC
cdr3_aa: CASSGPGVTNYGYTF
d_call: NA
j_call: TRBJ1-2
clone_size: NA
v_call: TRBV27

cdr3_nt: TGCAGCGTTGAGGAAAGGACAGGGCATTATGGCTACACCTTC
cdr3_aa: CSVEERTGHYGYTF
d_call: TRBD1
j_call: TRBJ1-2
clone_size: NA
v_call: TRBV29-1

cdr3_nt: TGTGCCTGGAGTTCCAAGGACAGGGAGCCTTTCTACGAGCAGTACTTC
cdr3_aa: CAWSSKDREPFYEQYF
d_call: TRBD1
j_call: TRBJ2-7
clone_size: few
v_call: TRBV30

cdr3_nt: TGTGCCAGCAGTACCACAGGGAATCAGCCCCAGCATTTT
cdr3_aa: CASSTTGNQPQHF
d_call: NA
j_call: TRBJ1-5
clone_size: NA
v_call: TRBV6-6

cdr3_nt: TGTGCCAGCAGTTTGACGAGCAACTATGGCTACACCTTC
cdr3_aa: CASSLTSNYGYTF
d_call: NA
j_call: TRBJ1-2
clone_size: NA
v_call: TRBV6-6

cdr3_nt: TGTGCCTGGAGTAAAGAATACGAGCAGTACTTC
cdr3_aa: CAWSKEYEQYF
d_call: NA
j_call: TRBJ2-7
clone_size: NA
v_call: TRBV30

cdr3_nt: TGTGCCAGCAGTTACTCGAACGAGGGGTTTTACGGGGAGCTGTTTTTT
cdr3_aa: CASSYSNEGFYGELFF
d_call: NA
j_call: TRBJ2-2
clone_size: NA
v_call: TRBV6-5

cdr3_nt: TGTGCCAGCAGTTCTAGCGGGAGTGGGTACAATGAGCAGTTCTTC
cdr3_aa: CASSSSGSGYNEQFF
d_call: TRBD2
j_call: TRBJ2-1
clone_size: NA
v_call: TRBV6-5

cdr3_nt: TGTGCCTGGGACTCGGGCAGCAGAATCACTGAAGCTTTCTTT
cdr3_aa: CAWDSGSRITEAFF
d_call: NA
j_call: TRBJ1-1
clone_size: once
v_call: TRBV30

cdr3_nt: TGTGCCAGCAGCTTACGACAGGGGGGGTTGTCCTACGAGCAGTACTTC
cdr3_aa: CASSLRQGGLSYEQYF
d_call: TRBD1
j_call: TRBJ2-7
clone_size: once
v_call: TRBV5-4

cdr3_nt: TGTGCCAGCAGTTTATTGGGACAGGGGTTTGCTTTCTTT
cdr3_aa: CASSLLGQGFAFF
d_call: TRBD1
j_call: TRBJ1-1
clone_size: NA
v_call: TRBV28

cdr3_nt: TGCAGCGGGGGACAGGGGGTGTTGGACGAGCAGTACTTC
cdr3_aa: CSGGQGVLDEQYF
d_call: TRBD1
j_call: TRBJ2-7
clone_size: NA
v_call: TRBV29-1

cdr3_nt: TGTGCCAGTAGTCCCCCCCCGGAGGACAACATATCCACCGGGGAGCTGTTTTTT
cdr3_aa: CASSPPPEDNISTGELFF
d_call: NA
j_call: TRBJ2-2
clone_size: NA
v_call: TRBV19

cdr3_nt: TGTGCCAGCAGTGACATCCCCTGGAATGAGCAGTTCTTC
cdr3_aa: CASSDIPWNEQFF
d_call: NA
j_call: TRBJ2-1
clone_size: once
v_call: TRBV6-4

cdr3_nt: TGTGCCAGCAGTTTTACGGTCGGAGCGGGCGTGGACGAGCAGTACTTC
cdr3_aa: CASSFTVGAGVDEQYF
d_call: NA
j_call: TRBJ2-7
clone_size: NA
v_call: TRBV28

cdr3_nt: TGTGCCATCAATAGCGATCAGATCACAGATACGCAGTATTTT
cdr3_aa: CAINSDQITDTQYF
d_call: NA
j_call: TRBJ2-3
clone_size: NA
v_call: TRBV10-3

cdr3_nt: TGTGCCAGCAGCGCTGGTCGTTCTGGAAACACCATATATTTT
cdr3_aa: CASSAGRSGNTIYF
d_call: NA
j_call: TRBJ1-3
clone_size: NA
v_call: TRBV7-8

cdr3_nt: TGCGCCAGCAGCTTGGTTCAGGGAAGGTTCTATGGCTACACCTTC
cdr3_aa: CASSLVQGRFYGYTF
d_call: NA
j_call: TRBJ1-2
clone_size: NA
v_call: TRBV5-1

cdr3_nt: TGTGCCAGCAGAAGTCTAGGCGAAGAGACCCAGTACTTC
cdr3_aa: CASRSLGEETQYF
d_call: NA
j_call: TRBJ2-5
clone_size: NA
v_call: TRBV9

cdr3_nt: TGCGCCAGCAGCTCCCTTTACTCCGAGGCTGAGCAGTACTTC
cdr3_aa: CASSSLYSEAEQYF
d_call: NA
j_call: TRBJ2-7
clone_size: NA
v_call: TRBV5-1

cdr3_nt: TGTGCCTGGGGCAATACGGGCACTGAAGCTTTCTTT
cdr3_aa: CAWGNTGTEAFF
d_call: NA
j_call: TRBJ1-1
clone_size: NA
v_call: TRBV30

cdr3_nt: TGTGCCAGCAGTTCGTCAGGGGGTCGAACTGAAGCTTTCTTT
cdr3_aa: CASSSSGGRTEAFF
d_call: TRBD1
j_call: TRBJ1-1
clone_size: NA
v_call: TRBV6-6

cdr3_nt: TGTGCCAGCAGCTTAGTGGCCCTTTCCCCTGGAGGCAATGAGCAGTTCTTC
cdr3_aa: CASSLVALSPGGNEQFF
d_call: NA
j_call: TRBJ2-1
clone_size: NA
v_call: TRBV7-9

cdr3_nt: TGTGCCAGCAGCCCCCGGGGGGTCAACTATGGCTACACCTTC
cdr3_aa: CASSPRGVNYGYTF
d_call: NA
j_call: TRBJ1-2
clone_size: NA
v_call: TRBV7-6

cdr3_nt: TGTGCCAGCAGCCGCCAGGGGGCAGGGGGGGATGAGCAGTTCTTC
cdr3_aa: CASSRQGAGGDEQFF
d_call: NA
j_call: TRBJ2-1
clone_size: NA
v_call: TRBV14